The T cell receptor (beta chain) described here comes from a study of tumor-infiltrating lymphocytes in primary liver carcinoma. Germline V gene data show CDR1 as MNHEY and CDR2 as SVGAGI. The CDR3 is 19 amino acids. With a constant-region primer, TCR beta cDNA was made from approximately 450 ng of total RNA. A slightly modified ARM-PCR protocol with three nested multiplex PCR rounds produced these TCR beta libraries. A C-beta reverse primer was combined with TRBV1-TRBV30 forward primers in the first two PCR rounds, and each round had approximately 10 cycles. TCRdb processed the multiplex PCR reads anew with MiXCR; each CDR3 protein has one entry. The sample shows under 110,000 distinct CDR3 sequences, about 63% of them seen only once. Joint extraction of RNA and DNA used roughly 20-33 mg of bulk tissue that was unsorted.

The receptor was isolated from a woman aged 55-70 years with primary liver carcinoma and hepatitis B virus infection. The material sequenced was liver tumor tissue from sampling region 2. Specified subset: tumor region T2, inferior pole. This sequence joins TRBV6-5 and TRBJ1-2, with TRBD1 matching over 12 bases. CDR3 loop: CTIRPWGQGARGMNYGYTF. CDR3 nucleotides: TGTACCATCAGACCCTGGGGACAGGGGGCGCGAGGGATGAACTATGGCTACACCTTC.